Below are 27 T cell receptor beta chains sequenced from a single sample in a study of early T cells in non-severe SARS-CoV-2 infection. TCRdb passed the 5' RACE reads through MiXCR, listing each CDR3 protein once. Among under 70,000 distinct CDR3 sequences, over 4.5% were seen once, and the ten largest hold approximately 5.4%. The sequenced sample consisted of whole blood. The receptors come from an adult who was a healthcare worker with PCR-confirmed SARS-CoV-2 infection or an uninfected control (not recorded which).

There are many counts of this clonotype. The CDR3 loop is CASSGRDLNSYEQYF. The CDR3 nucleotides are TGTGCCAGCAGCGGGAGGGACTTGAACTCCTACGAGCAGTACTTC. This chain uses TRBV9 with TRBJ2-7; maybe TRBD2 (6 bases). The CDR3 extends over 15 amino acids. V lost 3 bases and J lost 0, with 13 bases in between. Looked up from germline, CDR1 is SGDLS and CDR2 is YYNGEE. Combining the CDR3 with reference TRBV9 and TRBJ2-7 gives the whole variable domain DSGVTQTPKHLITATGQRVTLRCSPRSGDLSVYWYQQSLDQGLQFLIQYYNGEERAKGNILERFSAQQFPDLHSELNLSSLELGDSALYFCASSGRDLNSYEQYFGPGTRLTVT.

Here the CDR3 DNA reads TGTGCCAGCAGGCTGGGACTAGCGGGCTCTTACGAGCAGTACTTC. Translation: CASRLGLAGSYEQYF. This chain links TRBV2 with TRBJ2-7; 12 nucleotides align to TRBD2. Germline trimming cut 6 bases from V and 4 bases from J; bases unmatched to any gene: 7. The length of the CDR3 is 15 residues. From germline, CDR1 is SNHLY and CDR2 FYNNEI.

The rearrangement links TRBV7-2 to TRBJ1-5; a possible D gene is TRBD1 (5 bases). There are 13 residues in the CDR3. V lost 1 base, J lost 7 bases, and 8 bases lay in between. CDR1 and CDR2 (germline): SGHTA, FQGNSA. The chain's CDR3 is CASSLGGLQPQHF. The CDR3 nucleotides are TGTGCCAGCAGCTTAGGGGGCCTGCAGCCCCAGCATTTT. Filled out from reference TRBV7-2 and TRBJ1-5, the complete variable domain reads GAGVSQSPSNKVTEKGKDVELRCDPISGHTALYWYRQSLGQGLEFLIYFQGNSAPDKSGLPSDRFSAERTGGSVSTLTIQRTQQEDSAVYLCASSLGGLQPQHFGDGTRLSIL.

This chain connects TRBV12-3 or TRBV12-4 to TRBJ1-4; D unresolved. The V and J ends lost 7 bases and 0 bases respectively, with 9 bases between them. The CDR3 has 14 residues. The CDR3: CASTWATTNEKLFF. In nucleotides, the CDR3 is TGTGCCAGCACCTGGGCAACAACTAATGAAAAACTGTTTTTT.

V gene TRBV5-1 combines with J gene TRBJ2-3; 7 nucleotides line up with TRBD2. The CDR3 is 15 residues long. V gave up 0 bases and J gave up 1 base; unmatched junction bases: 2. Germline V CDR1 and CDR2: SGHRS, YFSETQ. The CDR3 reads CASSLAGGRTDTQYF. In DNA, the CDR3 is TGCGCCAGCAGCTTGGCGGGGGGACGCACAGATACGCAGTATTTT.

This clonotype has a handful of counts. The chain carries TRBV7-3 and TRBJ2-1; D gene uncertain. This CDR3 has 14 amino acids. V shed 2 bases and J shed 6 bases, with 11 bases lying between them. Per germline, CDR1 SGHTA and CDR2 FQGTGA. CDR3 sequence reads: CASSLGLEINEQFF. CDR3 nucleotide sequence: TGTGCCAGCAGCTTAGGTCTAGAGATCAATGAGCAGTTCTTC. The whole variable domain, filled in from reference TRBV7-3 and TRBJ2-1, reads GAGVSQTPSNKVTEKGKYVELRCDPISGHTALYWYRQSLGQGPEFLIYFQGTGAADDSGLPNDRFFAVRPEGSVSTLKIQRTERGDSAVYLCASSLGLEINEQFFGPGTRLTVL.

Only a few counts were recorded for this clonotype. The chain has TRBV2 and TRBJ2-3; TRBD2 is a possible D gene (6 bases). The germline CDR1 and CDR2 sequences are SNHLY and FYNNEI. This CDR3 contains 16 residues. With 6 bases removed from V and 4 bases from J, the gap between germline ends came to 20 bases. CDR3 amino acids: CASSAKAGIQSDTQYF. CDR3 DNA sequence: TGTGCCAGCAGCGCAAAAGCGGGCATTCAATCAGATACGCAGTATTTT.

J is TRBJ1-4 and V is TRBV12-3 or TRBV12-4; TRBD1 is a possible D gene (6 bases). The CDR3 is 15 amino acids. V was pared by 6 bases and J by 7 bases, with 18 bases between. CDR3 coding DNA: TGTGCCAGCAGACCTCCCGCCGGGACAATTGAAAAACTGTTTTTT. Translating it yields CASRPPAGTIEKLFF.

The sample holds many counts of this clonotype. CDR3 in amino acids: CSASSGQGHQPQHF. The CDR3 nucleotides read TGCAGTGCTTCATCGGGACAGGGCCATCAGCCCCAGCATTTT. This sequence joins TRBV20-1 and TRBJ1-5; 9 nucleotides line up with TRBD1. The CDR3 totals 14 residues. J was trimmed by 5 bases and V by 5 bases; bases with no gene match: 7. Germline CDR1 DFQATT, CDR2 SNEGSKA (reference sequence).

The chain combines TRBV5-1 with TRBJ2-2; D may correspond to TRBD1 or TRBD2 (6 bases each). The V end was cut by 0 bases, the J end by 0 bases, with 21 bases between. Germline V CDR1 and CDR2: SGHRS, YFSETQ. The length of the CDR3 is 20 residues. The CDR3 spells CASSLDPGARTAANTGELFF. CDR3 DNA sequence: TGCGCCAGCAGCTTGGATCCGGGGGCTAGGACAGCCGCGAACACCGGGGAGCTGTTTTTT. Combining the CDR3 with reference TRBV5-1 and TRBJ2-2 gives the whole variable domain KAGVTQTPRYLIKTRGQQVTLSCSPISGHRSVSWYQQTPGQGLQFLFEYFSETQRNKGNFPGRFSGRQFSNSRSEMNVSTLELGDSALYLCASSLDPGARTAANTGELFFGEGSRLTVL.

The rearrangement uses TRBV3-1 and TRBJ2-1, with 9 bases fitting TRBD2. V shed 0 bases, J shed 3 bases, and the junction held 9 bases outside the gene matches. The germline gives CDR1 LGHDT, CDR2 YNNKEL (reference sequence). The CDR3 covers 18 residues. The CDR3 DNA follows: TGTGCCAGCAGCCAAGATCAAGGTAGCGGGAGAGTCTACAATGAGCAGTTCTTC. This encodes CASSQDQGSGRVYNEQFF.

The chain joins TRBV27 to TRBJ2-5, with TRBD1 identical over 9 bases. J gave up 2 bases and V 6 bases, and 7 bases lay outside the gene matches. Germline V CDR1 and CDR2: MNHEY, SMNVEV (reference sequence). The CDR3 extends over 15 amino acids. CDR3 in amino acids: CASRHGTGSQETQYF. The CDR3 bases are TGTGCCAGCAGGCACGGGACAGGGAGTCAAGAGACCCAGTACTTC.

This clonotype occurred many times. The chain combines TRBV6-5 with TRBJ2-7; a weak D match, TRBD2 (5 bases). V lost 4 bases to trimming and J lost 3 bases, with 7 bases between them. CDR3 length equals 12 residues. From germline, CDR1 is MNHEY and CDR2 SVGAGI. The CDR3 DNA reads as TGTGCCAGCAGTTCCGAGGGCTACGAGCAGTACTTC. Amino acids: CASSSEGYEQYF.

This clonotype has only a few counts. This sequence joins TRBV20-1 and TRBJ2-2; the D gene could be TRBD1 or TRBD2 (5 bases each). This CDR3 contains 15 residues. From germline, CDR1 is DFQATT and CDR2 SNEGSKA (reference sequence). V was cut by 0 bases and J by 4 bases, with 12 bases left in between. The DNA for the CDR3 is TGCAGTGCTAGAGAAGGGACGGTTCCCACCGGGGAGCTGTTTTTT. Translated, it gives CSAREGTVPTGELFF.

The genes are TRBV7-2 and TRBJ1-4, with D tentatively TRBD1 (6 bases). Trimming took off 3 bases at V and 7 bases at J, with 15 bases between the two ends. Germline V gene sequence: CDR1 SGHTA, CDR2 FQGNSA. CDR3 length: 15 residues. Here the CDR3 reads CASSFLGTRSEKLFF. In DNA, the CDR3 is TGTGCCAGCAGCTTCCTAGGGACACGAAGTGAAAAACTGTTTTTT.

Notes on this clonotype: This sequence may be a read error, since a much larger clone differs from it by one base. The rearrangement links TRBV7-2 to TRBJ1-1; no reliable D call. V lost 2 bases and J 4 bases, leaving 11 bases between the germline ends. The CDR3 runs to 14 residues. The germline gives CDR1 SGHTA, CDR2 FQGNSA. The CDR3 DNA reads TGTGCCAGCAGCTTAACATGGATGAGCACTGAAGCTTTCTTT. Its protein is CASSLTWMSTEAFF.

This clonotype was detected ten times or more. A read error may account for a junction end that differs from germline. The chain combines TRBV5-6 with TRBJ2-7; D possibly uses TRBD1 or TRBD2 (5 bases each). This CDR3 has 17 residues. Germline CDR1 reads SGHDT; CDR2 reads YYEEEE. The CDR3 is CARSVLPYQGASYEQYF. Written as DNA, the CDR3 is TGTGCCCGCAGCGTGCTTCCATATCAGGGAGCCTCCTACGAGCAGTACTTC.

At least ten counts were recorded for this clonotype. The V call is TRBV24-1, the J call TRBJ2-3; no firm D call. Germline CDR1 reads KGHDR; CDR2 reads SFDVKD. This CDR3 is 15 amino acids long. With 4 bases removed from V and 0 bases from J, the gap between germline ends came to 10 bases. CDR3 in DNA: TGTGCCACCAGTGAGAAACAGACTAGCACAGATACGCAGTATTTT. It specifies CATSEKQTSTDTQYF.

This clonotype was recorded at least ten times. CDR3 nucleotides: TGCAGTTCCACTGTAGGGGGTAGGGCAGATACGCAGTATTTT. This gives the protein CSSTVGGRADTQYF. The rearrangement links TRBV20-1 to TRBJ2-3; tentatively, D is TRBD1 (6 bases). This CDR3 comprises 14 residues. Germline CDR1 and CDR2: DFQATT and SNEGSKA (reference sequence). Trimming took off 8 bases at V and 4 bases at J, with 19 bases between the two ends.

This clonotype was seen a few times. The J gene is TRBJ1-1, the V gene TRBV6-5; D not resolved. The CDR3 extends over 11 amino acids. Germline V gives CDR1 MNHEY, CDR2 SVGAGI. V was clipped by 8 bases and J by 4 bases, with 8 bases between them. The DNA for the CDR3 is TGTGCCAGCGAGAACCCCACTGAAGCTTTCTTT. Translation gives CASENPTEAFF.

V and J are TRBV24-1 and TRBJ2-3, with 8 nucleotides matching TRBD1. Trimming removed 0 bases from V and 1 base from J; junction bases left unmatched: 5. This CDR3 has 17 amino acids. Germline V gene lookup returns CDR1 KGHDR and CDR2 SFDVKD. CDR3 region: CATSDLAGGSGTDTQYF. CDR3 coding DNA: TGTGCCACCAGTGATTTGGCAGGGGGCTCTGGCACAGATACGCAGTATTTT.

This clonotype was picked up many times. The chain carries TRBV5-1 and TRBJ1-6, with D maybe TRBD1 (5 bases). From germline, CDR1 is SGHRS and CDR2 YFSETQ. This CDR3 spans 15 amino acids. Trimming cost V 0 bases and J 8 bases, with 12 bases left between them. CDR3 nucleotide sequence: TGCGCCAGCAGCTTGGGGGACGTCGATCATTCACCCCTCCACTTT. It yields the protein CASSLGDVDHSPLHF. Filled out from reference TRBV5-1 and TRBJ1-6, the complete variable domain reads KAGVTQTPRYLIKTRGQQVTLSCSPISGHRSVSWYQQTPGQGLQFLFEYFSETQRNKGNFPGRFSGRQFSNSRSEMNVSTLELGDSALYLCASSLGDVDHSPLHFGNGTRLTVT.

There are a few counts of this clonotype. V gene TRBV7-2 combines with J gene TRBJ2-7; 11 bases align to TRBD2. The germline V gene encodes CDR1 SGHTA and CDR2 FQGNSA. This CDR3 has 15 amino acids. Trimming removed 5 bases from V and 4 bases from J; junction bases left unmatched: 7. The CDR3: CASSPDLAGGYEQYF. Here the CDR3 DNA reads TGTGCCAGCAGCCCCGACCTAGCGGGGGGATACGAGCAGTACTTC.

This clonotype was observed many times. The V gene is TRBV10-3, the J gene TRBJ2-1, with 8 bases that match TRBD2. The trim removed 7 bases at V and 6 bases at J, leaving 14 bases unmatched. This CDR3 spans 16 amino acids. The germline gives CDR1 ENHRY, CDR2 SYGVKD. CDR3 amino acids: CAITSAVLAGGNEQFF. The CDR3 DNA sequence: TGTGCCATCACCTCAGCGGTTCTCGCGGGGGGCAATGAGCAGTTCTTC.

This clonotype came up a few times. The gene calls are TRBV7-2 and TRBJ2-7; the D is unclear. The CDR3 loop spans 13 amino acids. In germline, CDR1 is SGHTA, CDR2 FQGNSA. V lost 0 bases to trimming and J lost 5 bases, with 8 bases between them. The CDR3 DNA sequence: TGTGCCAGCAGCTTAGCCCTGCCCGACGAGCAGTACTTC. It translates to CASSLALPDEQYF.

This clonotype was detected many times. The chain recombines TRBV6-5 with TRBJ2-1, with no clear D. Germline loops: CDR1 MNHEY, CDR2 SVGAGI. Trimming removed 5 bases at V and 3 bases at J, with 17 bases between. The CDR3 covers 16 residues. CDR3: CASSPDRQAYYNEQFF. The CDR3 DNA follows: TGTGCCAGCAGTCCCGACCGTCAGGCCTACTACAATGAGCAGTTCTTC.

This chain joins TRBV19 and TRBJ2-3; D may be TRBD2 (6 bases). V lost 5 bases to trimming and J lost 2 bases, with 11 bases between them. Germline V CDR1 and CDR2: LNHDA, SQIVND (reference sequence). CDR3 length: 14 amino acids. For the CDR3, the DNA is TGTGCCAGTAGTTATAGCGGTGCCACAGATACGCAGTATTTT. It yields the protein CASSYSGATDTQYF.